These 18 T cell receptor beta chains were all obtained from the same sample, sequenced in a study of monozygotic twins with inflammatory bowel disease. TCRdb processed the 5' RACE reads again and assigns one entry to each CDR3 protein, with no DNA. Found here are over 120,000 distinct CDR3 sequences; the top ten clones hold over 1%. The sequenced sample was blood. The receptors were sampled from a human donor with ulcerative colitis or Crohn's disease, or a healthy co-twin of an affected twin (not recorded which).

The CDR3 reads CATSDPGQGQAFF. The J gene is TRBJ1-1, the V gene TRBV24-1; TCRdb's assignment of TRBD1 cannot be checked, as there is no DNA. The CDR3 has 13 amino acids. Germline CDR1 is KGHDR and CDR2 is SFDVKD.

This rearrangement joins TRBV20-1 to TRBJ1-1; as DNA is missing, the TRBD1 call by TCRdb cannot be tested. The CDR3 sequence is 11 residues long. The germline CDR1 and CDR2 sequences are DFQATT and SNEGSKA (reference sequence). This CDR3 reads CSARPTGEAFF.

The chain recombines TRBV6-1 with TRBJ1-5; no DNA is available, so the TRBD1 call from TCRdb remains unchecked. Germline V lookup: CDR1 MNHNS, CDR2 SASEGT. This CDR3 spans 19 amino acids. Here the CDR3 reads CASSPPDRGVYGGNQPQHF.

This chain joins TRBV29-1 and TRBJ1-2; with no DNA, the TCRdb D assignment of TRBD1 cannot be verified. The CDR3 is made up of 14 amino acids. Per germline, CDR1 SQVTM and CDR2 ANQGSEA. The CDR3 sequence is CSVASTGAVYGYTF.

The chain is built from TRBV9 and TRBJ1-6. CDR3 length: 13 amino acids. Per germline, CDR1 SGDLS and CDR2 YYNGEE. The CDR3: CASSVGGSTPLHF.

V gene TRBV5-1 combines with J gene TRBJ2-1; lacking DNA, the TRBD2 call made by TCRdb goes unchecked. Germline CDR1 reads SGHRS; CDR2 reads YFSETQ. The CDR3 is 17 amino acids. The CDR3 here is CASSAGLAGKSYNEQFF.

The chain carries TRBV7-8 and TRBJ2-5; TCRdb proposes TRBD2, but this gene call is untestable without DNA. The CDR3 runs 16 residues. Germline lookup yields CDR1 SGHVS and CDR2 FQNEAQ. Here the CDR3 reads CASSPIGAGVPETQYF.

V and J are TRBV18 and TRBJ2-4; with no DNA, the TCRdb D assignment of TRBD2 cannot be verified. This CDR3 comprises 15 residues. Per the germline V gene, CDR1 is KGHSH and CDR2 is LQKENI. The CDR3 is CASSPWTSGRNIQYF.

V is TRBV5-1 and J is TRBJ1-2; TCRdb indicates TRBD1, and absent DNA this call remains unverified. CDR3 length: 17 residues. CDR1 and CDR2 from the germline V gene are SGHRS and YFSETQ. CDR3 loop: CASSLAWDRGINYGYTF.

V is TRBV20-1 and J is TRBJ2-7; checking the TCRdb D call of TRBD2 is not possible without DNA. Germline V gives CDR1 DFQATT, CDR2 SNEGSKA (reference sequence). This CDR3 is 14 amino acids long. CDR3 in amino acids: CSAWRLAGGYEQYF.

The chain carries TRBV7-2 and TRBJ1-3; lacking DNA, the TRBD1 call made by TCRdb goes unchecked. There are 15 residues in the CDR3. CDR1 and CDR2 from the germline V gene are SGHTA and FQGNSA. The CDR3 sequence is CASSFGTGKGNTIYF.

The rearrangement links TRBV7-6 to TRBJ2-7; TCRdb designates TRBD2, a call that cannot be tested without DNA. The length of the CDR3 is 14 residues. The germline V gene encodes CDR1 SGHVS and CDR2 FNYEAQ. The CDR3 here is CASSPAGGKYEQYF.

CDR3: CASSIREGQYNEQFF. V usage is TRBV19 and J usage is TRBJ2-1; TCRdb calls TRBD2, which cannot be checked without DNA. Per germline, CDR1 LNHDA and CDR2 SQIVND (reference sequence). The CDR3 runs to 15 residues.

The gene calls are TRBV20-1 and TRBJ2-1; TCRdb's D call of TRBD2 is untestable without DNA. The germline CDR1 and CDR2 sequences are DFQATT and SNEGSKA (reference sequence). CDR3 length equals 14 residues. The chain's CDR3 is CSARGASGFNEQFF.

The chain has TRBV28 and TRBJ2-4. The CDR3 loop spans 14 amino acids. Germline V CDR1 and CDR2: MDHEN, SYDVKM. CDR3 amino acids: CASSLSEAKNMQYF.

The gene calls are TRBV29-1 and TRBJ1-5. The germline gives CDR1 SQVTM, CDR2 ANQGSEA. The CDR3 extends over 15 amino acids. The CDR3 spells CSVEDERVDNQPQHF.

The chain has TRBV29-1 and TRBJ2-7; TCRdb names TRBD1, which stays unverified in the absence of DNA. Germline V lookup: CDR1 SQVTM, CDR2 ANQGSEA. CDR3 length: 15 amino acids. The CDR3 loop reads CSVKGGGTSSYEQYF.

V gene TRBV5-4 combines with J gene TRBJ2-1. The CDR3 is made up of 16 amino acids. CDR1 SGHNT and CDR2 YYREEE come from the germline V gene (reference sequence). The CDR3 reads CASSLELAAAYNEQFF.